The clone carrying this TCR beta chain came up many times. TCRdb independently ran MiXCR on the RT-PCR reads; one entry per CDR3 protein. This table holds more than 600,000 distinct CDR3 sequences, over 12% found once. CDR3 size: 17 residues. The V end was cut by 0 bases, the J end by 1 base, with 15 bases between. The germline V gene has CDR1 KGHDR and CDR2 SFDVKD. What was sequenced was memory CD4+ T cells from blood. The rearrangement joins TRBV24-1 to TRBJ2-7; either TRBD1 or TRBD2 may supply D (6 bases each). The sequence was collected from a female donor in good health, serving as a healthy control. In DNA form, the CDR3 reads TGTGCCACCAGTGATTTGACTACGGGGGCCCGGTCCTACGAGCAGTACTTC. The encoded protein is CATSDLTTGARSYEQYF.